This T cell receptor beta chain is drawn from a study of shared clonotypes between healthy human individuals. As for the study in general: Three CD4 naive, three CD4 memory, two CD8 naive and one CD8 memory plate were used per donor. Study-level results: Non-shared clonotypes were found to have lower generation probabilities than the clonotypes that were shared by all four of the sorted-subset donors. Inspection by rarefaction showed sorted-subset sequencing to be incomplete despite large depth.

The V gene's germline CDR1 is KGHSH and CDR2 LQKENI. The length of the CDR3 is 16 residues. Trimming cost V 0 bases and J 1 base, with 13 bases left between them. For this clone: The antigen is undetermined.

Profiling relied on immunoSEQ multiplex PCR, and the TCRdb table lists in-frame clones only, not all of them. Of about 2 million clones in the sample, 95% were seen once. V usage is TRBV18 and J usage is TRBJ2-7; D possibly uses TRBD1 or TRBD2 (5 bases each). Sequencing used naive CD4+ T cells sorted from blood. Specified subset: CD45RA+ positively selected. The clonotype originates from a man younger than 35 in good health. The CDR3 spells CASSPPNSGPSYEQYF. The CDR3 nucleotides are TGTGCCAGCTCACCACCGAATTCGGGACCATCCTACGAGCAGTACTTC.